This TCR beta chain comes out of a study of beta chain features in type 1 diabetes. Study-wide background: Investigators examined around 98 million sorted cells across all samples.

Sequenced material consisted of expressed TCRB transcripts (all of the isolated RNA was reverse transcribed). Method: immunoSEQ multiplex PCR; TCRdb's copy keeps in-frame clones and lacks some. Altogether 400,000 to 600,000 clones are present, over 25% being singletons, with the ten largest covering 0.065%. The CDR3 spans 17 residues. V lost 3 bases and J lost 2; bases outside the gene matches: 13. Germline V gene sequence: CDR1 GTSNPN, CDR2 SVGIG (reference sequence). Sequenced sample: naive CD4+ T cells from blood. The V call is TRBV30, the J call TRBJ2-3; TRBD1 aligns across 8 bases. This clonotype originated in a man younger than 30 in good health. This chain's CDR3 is CAWSHNLGQGTTDTQYF. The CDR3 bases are TGTGCCTGGAGCCATAACCTCGGACAGGGCACCACAGATACGCAGTATTTT.